This entry concerns a single T cell receptor (beta chain). Its antigen is unknown. No much larger clone exists at a distance of one base, and base qualities are not known. This entry belongs to a study of Ad26.COV2.S vaccination and SARS-CoV-2 variants (dated by TCRdb to the early 2020s). Regarding the complete study: Donors in the vaccine arm were drawn from COV1001, a phase I-IIa trial of Ad26.COV2.S in healthy adults that was multicentre, randomized, double-blind and placebo-controlled. Dosing of Ad26.COV2.S was intramuscular, at either 5x10^10 or 1x10^11 viral particles, delivered as one shot or as two shots spaced 56 days apart. Sequencing of the TCRbeta repertoire served to evaluate the specificity and breadth of SARS-CoV-2-reactive T cell receptors following Ad26.COV2.S vaccination. A total of some 30 samples were included in the TCR-sequenced set, comprising roughly 20 Ad26.COV2.S vaccine recipients, 5 placebo recipients and 8 SARS-CoV-2 convalescent individuals. Trial participants were randomized into five groups of five: low-dose or high-dose Ad26.COV2.S given once or twice, or placebo on both occasions. Throughout the experiments and outcome assessment, investigators stayed blinded to trial group allocation. What the work shows at the level of the full study, not this receptor alone: According to the authors, total T cell responses may have been underestimated by the TCR breadth and depth analyses. The study lacked the statistical power to compare responses across vaccine doses or regimens. After vaccination, substantial breadth of spike-specific CD8+ and CD4+ T cell responses was reported. Comparable non-spike TCR breadth was observed between vaccine and placebo recipients, consistent with only spike being contained in the vaccine. Ad26.COV2.S recipients had higher spike-specific TCR breadth than placebo recipients (P = 0.0014).

CDR1 and CDR2 were assigned from the germline V gene as SGHDN and FVKESK. Including the terminal cysteine and phenylalanine, the CDR3 comprises 16 residues. Kept here is only the CDR3 DNA, which spans 48 bases and is read in frame from base 1. V and J lose 2 bases and 8 bases, and a span of 18 bases separates them. The meaning of the sample's treatment or condition label: around 19 received Ad26.COV2.S at low or high dose, single or two shots; 5 received placebo; per-sample allocation not given. For vaccine and placebo recipients, the sequenced repertoires came from samples collected on day 63 after the first injection. In Cohort 1b, 20 to 25 adults aged 18-55 years were enrolled at a single site in Boston, USA, between 29 July and 7 August 2020. Ad26.COV2.S was a replication-incompetent adenovirus type 26 vector expressing a prefusion-stabilized SARS-CoV-2 spike protein from the original Wuhan strain.

The immunoSEQ Assay was the method used to sequence TCRbeta CDR3 regions. After extraction, genomic DNA underwent amplification by bias-controlled multiplex PCR, followed by high-throughput sequencing. From the authors' description of their analysis: To quantify the absolute abundance of every unique TCRbeta CDR3 region, sequences were collapsed and filtered. T cell fraction was estimated by normalizing TCRbeta template counts to usable DNA, which was measured by amplifying reference genes present in all nucleated cells. Repertoire TCRs were annotated as SARS-CoV-2-specific by exact matching of V gene, CDR3 amino acid sequence and J gene to a known reactive TCR set. MIRA supplied the reference SARS-CoV-2 TCR set, which was filtered for enrichment in COVID-19-positive ImmuneCODE repertoires so that public or cross-reactive TCRs were removed. Based on the MIRA antigens, annotated TCRs were further analysed at the level of specific ORF or position within ORF. Depth was the summed frequency of annotated unique rearrangements, while breadth was defined as annotated unique rearrangements over total unique productive rearrangements. Group comparisons of TCR breadth used two-sided Wilcoxon rank-sum tests. TCRdb holds this immuneACCESS table with in-frame rearrangements only. Some clones are missing; in checked studies, unresolved V genes explain under half, and the rest has no known cause. The V and J calls and clone size come from that table; D and trimming were worked out from the DNA. This sample comprises about 350,000 clones, about 85% of them detected only once. Of the sample, around 6.4% is held by the ten largest clones.

Sequencing was performed on peripheral blood, taken in a trial of Ad26.COV2.S vaccine versus placebo. This clonotype originated in a person aged 18-65 years who received the Ad26.COV2.S COVID-19 vaccine or a placebo. Recombination joined TRBV14 with TRBJ1-4, and the D gene may be TRBD1, 6 bases matching. The CDR3 protein is CASSQRSAGAGEKLFF. The DNA is as follows: TGTGCCAGCAGCCAACGGTCAGCGGGGGCAGGGGAAAAACTGTTTTTT.